These 16 T cell receptor beta chains were all obtained from the same sample, sequenced in a study of T cell responses to AZD1222 COVID-19 vaccine. Assay used: immunoSEQ multiplex PCR; TCRdb lists only in-frame clones, some missing. This table has about 75,000 clones, around 89% appearing once. The starting material was peripheral blood, obtained 28 days after the second dose of the MenACWY control vaccine. The receptors stem from an adult who received the MenACWY meningococcal vaccine as a control.

The rearrangement uses TRBV2 and TRBJ1-5, with TRBD1 matching 7 bases. The CDR3 has 15 residues. CDR1 SNHLY and CDR2 FYNNEI come from the germline V gene. Trimming cost V 6 bases and J 1 base; bases outside gene matches: 6. The CDR3 loop reads CASRTGRVSNQPQHF. For the CDR3, the DNA is TGTGCCAGCAGGACAGGGAGGGTGAGCAATCAGCCCCAGCATTTT.

V usage is TRBV4-3 and J usage is TRBJ1-4; maybe TRBD1 (5 bases). Germline CDR1 LGHNA, CDR2 YSLEER. CDR3 length: 16 amino acids. V lost 0 bases to trimming and J lost 5 bases, with 13 bases between them. CDR3 bases: TGCGCCAGCAGCCAAGATCCGGGACGGCCAAATGAAAAACTGTTTTTT. Its translation is CASSQDPGRPNEKLFF.

This rearrangement joins TRBV11-2 to TRBJ2-3; 7 bases align to TRBD2. The V segment lost 1 base and the J segment 0 bases; nucleotides outside the gene matches: 7. The CDR3 is 17 amino acids. Germline CDR1 is SGHAT and CDR2 is FQNNGV. The CDR3 DNA follows: TGTGCCAGCAGCTTAGTTCGGGGTAGCGGGAGCACAGATACGCAGTATTTT. Translation gives CASSLVRGSGSTDTQYF.

V gene TRBV6-5 combines with J gene TRBJ1-1; D is possibly TRBD1 (5 bases). The germline V gene has CDR1 MNHEY and CDR2 SVGAGI. CDR3 length: 13 amino acids. The ends were cut back, 4 bases at V and 1 base at J, with 7 bases in the middle. The chain's CDR3 is CASSFDRNTEAFF. CDR3 nucleotides: TGTGCCAGCAGTTTCGACAGGAACACTGAAGCTTTCTTT.

The chain links TRBV18 to TRBJ1-1; 7 bases map to TRBD1. From germline, CDR1 is KGHSH and CDR2 LQKENI. The CDR3 extends over 14 amino acids. V lost 4 bases, J lost 1 base, and 3 bases stayed unmatched. The DNA for the CDR3 is TGTGCCAGCTCACTTGGACAGGAGAACACTGAAGCTTTCTTT. This codes for CASSLGQENTEAFF. Complete variable domain (other parts from reference TRBV18 and TRBJ1-1): NAGVMQNPRHLVRRRGQEARLRCSPMKGHSHVYWYRQLPEEGLKFMVYLQKENIIDESGMPKERFSAEFPKEGPSILRIQQVVRGDSAAYFCASSLGQENTEAFFGQGTRLTVV.

J is TRBJ2-7 and V is TRBV7-2, with 9 bases matching TRBD2. Germline trimming cut 4 bases from V and 6 bases from J; bases unmatched to any gene: 10. CDR1 and CDR2 from the germline V gene are SGHTA and FQGNSA. This CDR3 comprises 15 residues. The CDR3 nucleotides read TGTGCCAGCAGCTCAACGGGACTAGCAGAAGTCGAGCAGTACTTC. The encoded protein is CASSSTGLAEVEQYF.

The V gene is TRBV3-1 (or the pseudogene TRBV3-2), the J gene TRBJ2-7; D uncertain. Germline CDR1 and CDR2: LGHDT and YNNKEL (reference sequence). Trimming cost V 1 base and J 3 bases, with 16 bases left between them. The CDR3 length is 16 residues. The CDR3 DNA follows: TGTGCCAGCAGCCAAGTGAGGAAAAAGGGTAACTACGAGCAGTACTTC. It encodes CASSQVRKKGNYEQYF.

The chain employs TRBV7-6 and TRBJ2-6; D possibly corresponds to TRBD2 (5 bases). Trimming removed 2 bases at V and 4 bases at J, with 12 bases between. This CDR3 is 16 amino acids long. Germline-derived CDR1 and CDR2 are SGHVS and FNYEAQ. The CDR3 protein is CASSLFGSAGANVLTF. The CDR3, as DNA: TGTGCCAGCAGCTTATTTGGGAGCGCCGGGGCCAACGTCCTGACTTTC.

The V call is TRBV30, the J call TRBJ2-3; 8 positions agree with TRBD2. This CDR3 has 15 residues. The germline V gene has CDR1 GTSNPN and CDR2 SVGIG (reference sequence). Losses at the gene ends were 4 bases for V and 8 bases for J; bases not matched to a gene: 14. CDR3 region: CAWTPPGGERGTQYF. The CDR3 coding sequence is TGTGCCTGGACCCCCCCCGGGGGGGAGCGGGGTACGCAGTATTTT.

The chain uses TRBV28 and TRBJ1-1; no firm D call. CDR1 is MDHEN and CDR2 is SYDVKM in the germline V gene. V gave up 3 bases and J gave up 6 bases, with 5 bases separating them. The CDR3 consists of 11 residues. DNA of the CDR3: TGTGCCAGCAGTTTTGCCGCTGAAGCTTTCTTT. Translation: CASSFAAEAFF.

V gene TRBV19 combines with J gene TRBJ2-7, with a possible D match to TRBD1 (6 bases). Germline V gene data show CDR1 as LNHDA and CDR2 as SQIVND (reference sequence). The CDR3 extends over 15 amino acids. V shed 5 bases and J shed 3 bases, with 17 bases lying between them. CDR3 coding DNA: TGTGCCAGTAGTGAAATCCGGGACATCCGCTACGAGCAGTACTTC. Translation: CASSEIRDIRYEQYF.

The chain has TRBV19 and TRBJ1-3; the match to TRBD1 covers 8 bases. The length of the CDR3 is 17 residues. The germline V gene encodes CDR1 LNHDA and CDR2 SQIVND (reference sequence). V shed 5 bases and J 0 bases; nucleotides not matched to a gene: 9. CDR3 sequence (DNA): TGTGCCAGTAGTCTTGGGACAGGACCTTACTCTGGAAACACCATATATTTT. Protein: CASSLGTGPYSGNTIYF.

This clone was observed once. This chain links TRBV15 with TRBJ2-3; D is tentatively TRBD1 or TRBD2 (6 bases each). V gave up 10 bases and J gave up 2 bases, with 16 bases separating them. From germline, CDR1 is LNHNV and CDR2 YYDKDF (reference sequence). CDR3 length: 14 residues. The CDR3 DNA follows: TGTGCCAGTCAGCCGGGGGCTTACACAGATACGCAGTATTTT. The encoded protein is CASQPGAYTDTQYF.

The genes are TRBV9 and TRBJ2-3, with TRBD2 matching over 7 bases. Germline CDR1 SGDLS, CDR2 YYNGEE. This CDR3 region has 15 residues. With V trimmed by 2 bases and J by 2 bases, 5 bases remained unmatched. The CDR3 DNA sequence: TGTGCCAGCAGCGTGCTAGCGGAACCCACAGATACGCAGTATTTT. Translated: CASSVLAEPTDTQYF.

The chain joins TRBV5-8 to TRBJ2-3; D gene unclear. This CDR3 spans 18 amino acids. Per germline, CDR1 SGHTS and CDR2 YDEGEE. Trimming removed 0 bases at V and 0 bases at J, with 17 bases between. The CDR3 bases are TGTGCCAGCAGCTTGGGGGTGGCTCTGGCGGCTAGCACAGATACGCAGTATTTT. It yields the protein CASSLGVALAASTDTQYF.

J is TRBJ2-3 and V is TRBV6-2 or TRBV6-3, with D tentatively TRBD2 (5 bases). V dropped 4 bases and J dropped 1 base, with 15 bases sitting between them. Germline V gene lookup returns CDR1 MNHEY and CDR2 SVGEGT. The CDR3 runs 16 residues. This CDR3 is CASSSPLAPGTDTQYF. DNA of the CDR3: TGTGCCAGCAGTTCCCCCTTAGCGCCAGGCACAGATACGCAGTATTTT.